The present T cell receptor (beta chain) was sequenced within a study of T cell repertoires in cytomegalovirus infection. Study results and limitations: Clonotype analysis showed dominance of the ex vivo response by HLA-C-restricted CMV-specific TCR beta clonotypes.

TCRdb re-called the reads through MiXCR, storing one row per CDR3 protein. The repertoire includes about 150,000 distinct CDR3 sequences, roughly a quarter of them detected once, and approximately 9.9% sits in the top ten. The CDR3 spans 14 residues. Trimming took 2 bases from V and 3 from J, leaving 10 bases between them. Germline assignment: CDR1 SGHAT and CDR2 FQDESV (reference sequence). As concerns this clonotype: The target antigen is unknown.

The TCR originated in a human donor in good health (CMV status not recorded). Some clones in this sample may be carry-over from other donors' samples. The chain recombines TRBV11-1 with TRBJ2-5; possible D gene TRBD2, 6 bases. Sequencing used PBMCs. In DNA form, the CDR3 reads TGTGCCAGCAGCTTAATTACGGGAGAAGAGACCCAGTACTTC. Encoded protein: CASSLITGEETQYF.